The 29 T cell receptor beta chains below all came from one sample that was sequenced in a study of blood T cell repertoires in COVID-19 (dated by TCRdb to 2019 to 2021). Library preparation employed the immunoSEQ multiplex PCR assay. TCRdb retrieved this table from immuneACCESS and kept in-frame rearrangements only. Not all clones are present; in checked studies, unresolved V genes account for under half, and no reason is known for the remainder. The sample records about 240,000 clones, just under 85% of which are singletons. Clones ranked in the top ten supply roughly a tenth of the sample. Sequenced input: peripheral blood. The receptors shown here come from a woman of 80 years or more with acute or convalescent COVID-19.

This chain connects TRBV5-4 to TRBJ1-2; 10 bases are a match to TRBD1. Germline trimming cut 4 bases from V and 5 bases from J; bases unmatched to any gene: 11. The CDR3 consists of 16 residues. Per germline, CDR1 SGHNT and CDR2 YYREEE (reference sequence). The CDR3 is CASSRRGQGPLYGYTF. The CDR3 region has the DNA TGTGCCAGCAGCCGCCGGGGACAGGGGCCTCTTTATGGCTACACCTTC.

The genes are TRBV3-1 (or the pseudogene TRBV3-2) and TRBJ2-1; 7 nucleotides match TRBD2. This CDR3 has 15 amino acids. CDR1 is LGHDT and CDR2 is YNNKEL in the germline V gene (reference sequence). V lost 0 bases and J lost 8; bases outside the gene matches: 7. This CDR3 reads CASSQDGRESHEQFF. Written as DNA, the CDR3 is TGTGCCAGCAGCCAAGATGGGAGGGAAAGCCATGAGCAGTTCTTC.

This sequence joins TRBV4-1 and TRBJ2-2; 10 bases fit TRBD2. CDR1 and CDR2 from the germline V gene are MGHRA and YSYEKL. V trimming: 4 bases; J trimming: 5 bases; junction bases outside the gene matches: 7. The CDR3 length is 16 residues. The CDR3 bases are TGCGCCAGCAGCCGCCACCTAGCGGGGGAGACCGGGGAGCTGTTTTTT. It translates to CASSRHLAGETGELFF.

This chain joins TRBV15 and TRBJ2-5; D unresolved. The ends were cut back, 6 bases at V and 6 bases at J, with 8 bases in the middle. The germline CDR1 and CDR2 sequences are LNHNV and YYDKDF (reference sequence). CDR3 length: 11 residues. The CDR3 protein is CATRTGQTQYF. The CDR3 DNA reads TGTGCCACCAGGACTGGTCAGACCCAGTACTTC.

The CDR3 nucleotides read TGTGCCAGCAGTTCGAGACTAGTTTCCGCCGATACGCAGTATTTT. Translating gives CASSSRLVSADTQYF. The V call is TRBV27, the J call TRBJ2-3, with D tentatively TRBD2 (6 bases). V was trimmed by 4 bases and J by 6 bases, leaving 17 bases between them. The CDR3 runs 15 residues. Per germline, CDR1 MNHEY and CDR2 SMNVEV (reference sequence).

This clone was recorded a few times. J is TRBJ2-5 and V is TRBV7-9, with TRBD2 matching 10 bases. The germline CDR1 and CDR2 sequences are SEHNR and FQNEAQ (reference sequence). The junction had 7 bases not matched to a gene; V was cut back by 5 bases and J by 4 bases. CDR3 length: 15 residues. CDR3 sequence (DNA): TGTGCCAGCAGCGTCAGCGGGGGGGCCCGAGAGACCCAGTACTTC. Amino acids: CASSVSGGARETQYF. The full variable domain, with the rest looked up from reference TRBV7-9 and TRBJ2-5, is DTGVSQNPRHKITKRGQNVTFRCDPISEHNRLYWYRQTLGQGPEFLTYFQNEAQLEKSRLLSDRFSAERPKGSFSTLEIQRTEQGDSAMYLCASSVSGGARETQYFGPGTRLLVL.

This chain links TRBV14 with TRBJ1-4; 11 bases map to TRBD1. The ends lost 4 bases at V and 9 bases at J; junction bases unmatched: 7. The CDR3 extends over 15 amino acids. The germline gives CDR1 SGHDN, CDR2 FVKESK. DNA of the CDR3: TGTGCCAGCAGCCCCCGGACAGGGGGCTCCAAAAAACTGTTTTTT. Its translation: CASSPRTGGSKKLFF.

This chain uses TRBV28 with TRBJ2-7; TRBD1 agrees at 10 bases. The trim removed 5 bases at V and 0 bases at J, leaving 1 base unmatched. The CDR3 sequence is 14 residues long. Looked up from germline, CDR1 is MDHEN and CDR2 is SYDVKM. The CDR3 loop reads CASSRTGGSYEQYF. The DNA for the CDR3 is TGTGCCAGCAGTAGGACAGGGGGCTCCTACGAGCAGTACTTC.

The V and J genes are TRBV5-4 and TRBJ1-4, with a weak D call TRBD1 (5 bases). CDR3 length equals 14 residues. Trimming removed 6 bases from V and 3 bases from J, with 12 bases in between. CDR1 and CDR2 from the germline V gene are SGHNT and YYREEE (reference sequence). CDR3 protein: CASTSTAPNEKLFF. The CDR3 DNA is TGTGCCAGCACCTCGACAGCCCCTAATGAAAAACTGTTTTTT.

The gene calls are TRBV12-5 and TRBJ2-3; maybe TRBD2 (6 bases). CDR3 length: 15 amino acids. In germline, CDR1 is LGHNT, CDR2 FRNRAP. The V and J ends lost 4 bases and 1 base respectively, with 12 bases between them. CDR3 bases: TGTGCTAGTGGTTCGGAGGGGTTACGCACAGATACGCAGTATTTT. It codes for CASGSEGLRTDTQYF.

The gene calls are TRBV7-3 and TRBJ1-2; 10 positions match TRBD1. The germline gives CDR1 SGHTA, CDR2 FQGTGA. V lost 3 bases and J lost 6; bases outside the gene matches: 10. The CDR3 runs to 16 residues. The CDR3 sequence is CASSFLWTGGLDGYTF. CDR3 DNA sequence: TGTGCCAGCAGCTTCCTGTGGACAGGGGGTCTGGATGGCTACACCTTC.

This clone was seen just once. The chain employs TRBV30 and TRBJ1-5; 7 bases align to TRBD1. CDR1 and CDR2 from the germline V gene are GTSNPN and SVGIG (reference sequence). V shed 4 bases and J 3 bases; nucleotides not matched to a gene: 3. CDR3 length equals 13 residues. CDR3 sequence (DNA): TGTGCCTGGAAAGGGGGCGACAATCAGCCCCAGCATTTT. Protein: CAWKGGDNQPQHF.

A single count supports this clone. The chain has TRBV2 and TRBJ2-6; 7 positions match TRBD2. CDR1 SNHLY and CDR2 FYNNEI come from the germline V gene. The CDR3 has 19 amino acids. With 6 bases clipped from V and 0 bases from J, the junction kept 14 bases outside the gene matches. In DNA, the CDR3 is TGTGCCAGCAGCCCAAATCTAGCGGCGGCTCGCTCTGGGGCCAACGTCCTGACTTTC. Translation: CASSPNLAAARSGANVLTF.

The chain uses TRBV27 and TRBJ2-2; possible D gene TRBD1, 5 bases. The germline V and J ends were trimmed by 5 bases and 7 bases, with 17 bases remaining between them. The germline V gene encodes CDR1 MNHEY and CDR2 SMNVEV (reference sequence). The CDR3 has 15 amino acids. The CDR3 is CASSPLGRAVGELFF. In nucleotides, the CDR3 is TGTGCCAGCAGTCCACTGGGCAGGGCGGTCGGGGAGCTGTTTTTT.

This rearrangement joins TRBV2 to TRBJ2-5; a possible D gene is TRBD2 (5 bases). V was clipped by 7 bases and J by 1 base, with 19 bases between them. The germline V gene encodes CDR1 SNHLY and CDR2 FYNNEI. CDR3 length: 16 amino acids. The CDR3 here is CASNPSGKGSQETQYF. CDR3 DNA sequence: TGTGCCAGCAACCCCTCCGGGAAGGGTTCCCAAGAGACCCAGTACTTC.

This clone was seen only once. The chain links TRBV27 to TRBJ2-5; tentative D call: TRBD1 (6 bases). V was clipped by 5 bases and J by 7 bases, with 23 bases between them. This CDR3 is built from 16 residues. Per the germline V gene, CDR1 is MNHEY and CDR2 is SMNVEV (reference sequence). CDR3 amino acids: CASSAYRDRSPGTQYF. CDR3 nucleotide sequence: TGTGCCAGCAGTGCATACAGGGACCGGTCCCCGGGGACCCAGTACTTC.

This chain links TRBV19 with TRBJ1-6; TRBD1 agrees at 7 bases. CDR1 LNHDA and CDR2 SQIVND come from the germline V gene (reference sequence). CDR3 length: 14 residues. The V and J ends lost 7 bases and 9 bases, in that order; junction bases with no gene match: 9. CDR3 nucleotides: TGTGCCAGTAAGCCGACAGGGTACTTTTCACCCCTCCACTTT. Its translation is CASKPTGYFSPLHF.

The V call is TRBV10-3, the J call TRBJ2-1; TRBD1 matches at 8 bases. Germline CDR1 is ENHRY and CDR2 is SYGVKD. This CDR3 region has 13 residues. V lost 4 bases to trimming and J lost 9 bases; unmatched junction nucleotides: 5. CDR3 sequence reads: CAISGQGWSEQFF. The CDR3 nucleotides are TGTGCCATCAGTGGACAGGGGTGGAGTGAGCAGTTCTTC.

There are many counts of this clone. CDR3 bases: TGTGCCAGCAGCGATAGGACTAGCGGGAGGAACGAGCAGTACTTC. As protein: CASSDRTSGRNEQYF. The chain links TRBV2 to TRBJ2-7; 14 bases align to TRBD2. Germline values: CDR1 SNHLY, CDR2 FYNNEI. There are 15 residues in the CDR3. Germline trimming cut 6 bases from V and 5 bases from J; bases unmatched to any gene: 6.

The count of this clone is one. In DNA, the CDR3 is TGTGCCAGCAGCTTCGGGGGGCTGGGGAACACTGAAGCTTTCTTT. Protein: CASSFGGLGNTEAFF. The chain couples TRBV5-4 to TRBJ1-1, with D possibly being TRBD1 (6 bases). V was shortened by 2 bases and J by 1 base, with 12 bases between the two germline ends. The CDR3 is made up of 15 amino acids. The germline V gene has CDR1 SGHNT and CDR2 YYREEE (reference sequence).

This clone was observed a single time. This rearrangement joins TRBV6-5 to TRBJ2-1; 10 nucleotides align to TRBD2. This CDR3 contains 16 residues. CDR1 MNHEY and CDR2 SVGAGI come from the germline V gene. The V segment lost 3 bases and the J segment 9 bases; nucleotides outside the gene matches: 11. CDR3 nucleotide sequence: TGTGCCAGCAGTTATATGACTAGCGGGTCCTGGGGTGAGCAGTTCTTC. Its protein is CASSYMTSGSWGEQFF.

The J gene is TRBJ1-4, the V gene TRBV5-1; unclear D gene. Germline values: CDR1 SGHRS, CDR2 YFSETQ. V lost 4 bases and J 7 bases, leaving 14 bases between the germline ends. The CDR3 consists of 14 residues. The CDR3 here is CASSPGAEGEKLFF. The CDR3 DNA reads as TGCGCCAGCAGCCCGGGAGCAGAGGGTGAAAAACTGTTTTTT.

The rearrangement joins TRBV7-3 to TRBJ1-2; maybe TRBD1 (5 bases). V dropped 5 bases and J dropped 7 bases, with 17 bases sitting between them. Germline CDR1 SGHTA, CDR2 FQGTGA. The CDR3 consists of 14 residues. As DNA, the CDR3 is TGTGCCAGCAGCCCTCAGGGCCTTCAAAGTGGCTACACCTTC. Translated: CASSPQGLQSGYTF.

The CDR3 nucleotides are TGTGCCAGCAGCGAAGGGACTAGCGGGGGCCAAGAGACCCAGTACTTC. Its protein product is CASSEGTSGGQETQYF. J is TRBJ2-5 and V is TRBV7-2; 14 bases agree with TRBD2. CDR3 size: 16 residues. CDR1 SGHTA and CDR2 FQGNSA come from the germline V gene. V dropped 5 bases and J dropped 1; count of bases not matched to a gene: 3. The full variable domain, in which reference TRBV7-2 and TRBJ2-5 provide the parts outside the CDR3, is GAGVSQSPSNKVTEKGKDVELRCDPISGHTALYWYRQSLGQGLEFLIYFQGNSAPDKSGLPSDRFSAERTGGSVSTLTIQRTQQEDSAVYLCASSEGTSGGQETQYFGPGTRLLVL.

There are a few counts of this clone. This rearrangement joins TRBV6-5 to TRBJ1-5; D is unclear. V was shortened by 0 bases and J by 3 bases, with 3 bases between the two germline ends. Germline CDR1 and CDR2: MNHEY and SVGAGI. CDR3 size: 13 residues. The CDR3 DNA reads TGTGCCAGCAGTTACTCTCTCAATCAGCCCCAGCATTTT. Translated, it gives CASSYSLNQPQHF.

This clone was found once. The rearrangement links TRBV2 to TRBJ2-5; 10 bases line up with TRBD1. Trimming removed 8 bases from V and 5 bases from J; junction bases left unmatched: 8. The CDR3 sequence is 14 residues long. Looked up from germline, CDR1 is SNHLY and CDR2 is FYNNEI. CDR3 in DNA: TGTGCCAGCCTCACGGGACAGGGGAGGGAGACCCAGTACTTC. Translated: CASLTGQGRETQYF.

The chain carries TRBV6-5 and TRBJ2-7; TRBD1 agrees at 7 bases. This CDR3 contains 14 residues. Germline V CDR1 and CDR2: MNHEY, SVGAGI. With V trimmed by 5 bases and J by 2 bases, 6 bases remained unmatched. The CDR3: CASSTGDNTYEQYF. Here the CDR3 DNA reads TGTGCCAGCAGTACAGGGGACAATACCTACGAGCAGTACTTC.

The sample holds many counts of this clone. The chain couples TRBV18 to TRBJ1-1; D unclear. Germline CDR1 reads KGHSH; CDR2 reads LQKENI. CDR3 length: 15 amino acids. V was trimmed by 3 bases and J by 1 base, leaving 12 bases between them. The CDR3 here is CASSPPSKQNTEAFF. The CDR3 coding sequence is TGTGCCAGCTCACCCCCGAGTAAGCAGAACACTGAAGCTTTCTTT.

V gene TRBV20-1 combines with J gene TRBJ2-7; 16 bases line up with TRBD2. The J segment lost 3 bases and the V segment lost 3 bases, leaving 11 bases of the junction unmatched. The CDR3 runs 18 residues. CDR1 is DFQATT, CDR2 SNEGSKA, per germline (reference sequence). The CDR3 protein is CSASLGGTSGGAVYEQYF. The CDR3, as DNA: TGCAGTGCTAGTCTTGGGGGGACTAGCGGGGGGGCCGTCTACGAGCAGTACTTC.